This TCR beta chain was sequenced for a study of T cells expressing NK-cell markers. Study-level information: HCMV seropositivity characterized seven of the eight sequenced donors, and seronegativity one. The study's findings and limits: Where a handful of donors were concerned, these clonotypes also led the CD3+CD56-NKG2C+ fraction.

Template switching by 5'RACE with UMIs generated the TCR beta cDNA. TCRdb re-called the 5' RACE reads and gives one entry per CDR3 protein, without DNA. This repertoire includes 350,000 to 500,000 distinct CDR3 sequences. Comment on this clonotype: The antigen is unknown.

Germline V gene sequence: CDR1 SGHVS, CDR2 FNYEAQ. This CDR3 has 17 residues. Sample: blood T cells: a sorted CD56 or NKG2C T cell subset, CD4+ or CD8+ T cells, or bulk PBMC T cells (not recorded which). The receptor was derived from a woman between 18 and 69 years old in good health. The J gene is TRBJ1-2, the V gene TRBV7-6; TCRdb picks TRBD1, but there is no DNA to check that call. CDR3 amino acids: CASSPKKGDRGYYGYTF.